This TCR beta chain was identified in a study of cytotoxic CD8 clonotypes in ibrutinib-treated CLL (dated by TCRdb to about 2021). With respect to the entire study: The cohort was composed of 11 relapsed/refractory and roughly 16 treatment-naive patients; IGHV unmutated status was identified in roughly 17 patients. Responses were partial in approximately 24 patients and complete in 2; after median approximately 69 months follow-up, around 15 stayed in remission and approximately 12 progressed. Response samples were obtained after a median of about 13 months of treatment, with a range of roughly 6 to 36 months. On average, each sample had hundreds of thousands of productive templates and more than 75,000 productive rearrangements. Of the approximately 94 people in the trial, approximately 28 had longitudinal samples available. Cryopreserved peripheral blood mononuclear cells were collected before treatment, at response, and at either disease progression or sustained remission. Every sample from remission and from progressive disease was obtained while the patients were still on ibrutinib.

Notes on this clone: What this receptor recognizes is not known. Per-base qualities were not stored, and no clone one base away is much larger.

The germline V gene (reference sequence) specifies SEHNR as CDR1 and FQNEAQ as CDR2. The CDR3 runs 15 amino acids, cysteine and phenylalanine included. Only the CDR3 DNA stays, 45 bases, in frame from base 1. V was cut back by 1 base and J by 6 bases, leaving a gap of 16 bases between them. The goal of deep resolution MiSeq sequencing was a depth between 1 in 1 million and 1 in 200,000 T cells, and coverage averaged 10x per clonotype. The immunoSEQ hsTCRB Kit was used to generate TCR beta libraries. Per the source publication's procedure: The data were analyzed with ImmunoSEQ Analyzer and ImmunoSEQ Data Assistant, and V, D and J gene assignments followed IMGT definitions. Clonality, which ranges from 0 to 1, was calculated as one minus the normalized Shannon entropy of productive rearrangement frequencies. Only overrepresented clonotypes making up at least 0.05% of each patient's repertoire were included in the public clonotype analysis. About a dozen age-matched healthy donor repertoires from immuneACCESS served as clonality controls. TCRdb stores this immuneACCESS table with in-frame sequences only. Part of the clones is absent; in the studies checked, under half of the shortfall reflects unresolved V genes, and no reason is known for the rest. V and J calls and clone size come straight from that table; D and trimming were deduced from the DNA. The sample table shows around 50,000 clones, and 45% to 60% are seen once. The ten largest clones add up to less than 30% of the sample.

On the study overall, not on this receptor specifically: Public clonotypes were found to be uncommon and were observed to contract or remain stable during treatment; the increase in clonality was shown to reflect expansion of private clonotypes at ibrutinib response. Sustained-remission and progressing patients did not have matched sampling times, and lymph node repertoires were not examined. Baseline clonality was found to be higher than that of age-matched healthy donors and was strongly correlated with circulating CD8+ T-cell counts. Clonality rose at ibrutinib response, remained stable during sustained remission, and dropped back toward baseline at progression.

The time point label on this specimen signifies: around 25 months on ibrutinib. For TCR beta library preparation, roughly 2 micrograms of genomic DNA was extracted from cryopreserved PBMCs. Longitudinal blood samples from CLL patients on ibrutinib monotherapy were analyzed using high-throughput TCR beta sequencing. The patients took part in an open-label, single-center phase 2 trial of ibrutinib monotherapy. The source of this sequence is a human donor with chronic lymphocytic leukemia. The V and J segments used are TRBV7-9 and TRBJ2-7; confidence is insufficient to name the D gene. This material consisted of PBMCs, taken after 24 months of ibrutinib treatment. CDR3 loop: CASSLDPAYQPEQYF. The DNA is TGTGCCAGCAGCTTAGACCCGGCCTACCAGCCCGAGCAGTACTTC.